The next 21 T cell receptor beta chains were all read from a single sample in a study of blood T cell repertoires in COVID-19. The repertoire was sequenced with immunoSEQ multiplex PCR; TCRdb's copy has only in-frame clones and lacks some. The table includes about 400,000 clones, more than 85% detected once. The sequencing input was peripheral blood. Receptors originate from a human donor in a cohort sampled during active COVID-19.

V gene TRBV4-2 combines with J gene TRBJ2-7, with TRBD2 identical over 9 bases. Germline lookup yields CDR1 LGHNA and CDR2 YNFKEQ. The V gene end was trimmed by 5 bases and the J gene end by 1 base; junction bases not matched to a gene: 6. There are 15 residues in the CDR3. CDR3 protein: CASSYGLAPSYEQYF. DNA of the CDR3: TGTGCCAGCAGCTACGGACTAGCGCCTTCCTACGAGCAGTACTTC.

This chain links TRBV20-1 with TRBJ1-1, with D hard to call. Trimming stripped 3 bases from V and 5 bases from J, with 13 bases between. The CDR3 contains 13 residues. Germline CDR1 is DFQATT and CDR2 is SNEGSKA (reference sequence). The CDR3 loop reads CSASLAGKTEAFF. The CDR3 nucleotides read TGCAGTGCTAGTTTGGCAGGAAAAACTGAAGCTTTCTTT.

The DNA of the CDR3 is TGTGCCGCTCAGGGATCGGGGGGCGATGGCTACACCTTC. Protein: CAAQGSGGDGYTF. The chain couples TRBV10-3 to TRBJ1-2, with a weak D call TRBD1 (6 bases). The V end lost 11 bases, the J end lost 6 bases, and 19 bases lay between the germline ends. Germline CDR1 reads ENHRY; CDR2 reads SYGVKD. The CDR3 totals 13 residues.

The rearrangement joins TRBV5-1 to TRBJ2-7, with D possibly TRBD1 on 6 matching bases. Germline CDR1 SGHRS, CDR2 YFSETQ. The length of the CDR3 is 13 residues. The V and J ends lost 4 bases and 0 bases respectively, with 8 bases between them. The CDR3 protein is CASSLGHSYEQYF. CDR3 nucleotide sequence: TGCGCCAGCAGCCTGGGACACTCCTACGAGCAGTACTTC.

CDR3 loop: CASSLVGGSETQYF. The CDR3 nucleotides are TGTGCCAGCAGCTTGGTAGGAGGGTCAGAGACCCAGTACTTC. The J gene is TRBJ2-5, the V gene TRBV5-4; D is possibly TRBD2 (6 bases). Per germline, CDR1 SGHNT and CDR2 YYREEE (reference sequence). The V gene lost 0 bases and the J gene lost 4 bases, with 10 bases spanning the gap. CDR3 size: 14 residues.

V and J are TRBV12-3 or TRBV12-4 and TRBJ1-2; 7 nucleotides agree with TRBD1. This CDR3 contains 13 residues. V lost 1 base, J lost 9 bases, and 5 bases stayed unmatched. For the CDR3, the DNA is TGTGCCAGCAGTTTAGATGGCAGGGGGAGCTACACCTTC. Encoded protein: CASSLDGRGSYTF.

The chain recombines TRBV7-9 with TRBJ2-3; 9 nucleotides line up with TRBD2. V was clipped by 5 bases and J by 2 bases; unmatched bases: 5. Germline loops: CDR1 SEHNR, CDR2 FQNEAQ (reference sequence). The length of the CDR3 is 15 residues. CDR3 in amino acids: CASSRGGVPTDTQYF. In DNA form, the CDR3 reads TGTGCCAGCAGCCGCGGGGGGGTCCCCACAGATACGCAGTATTTT.

The chain links TRBV18 to TRBJ1-1, with 9 bases that match TRBD1. Per the germline V gene, CDR1 is KGHSH and CDR2 is LQKENI. The CDR3 runs 13 residues. The trim removed 4 bases at V and 7 bases at J, leaving 4 bases unmatched. The CDR3 DNA reads TGTGCCAGCTCACTACAGGGGGCCGGTGAAGCTTTCTTT. It yields the protein CASSLQGAGEAFF.

The chain recombines TRBV12-5 with TRBJ2-7; D might be TRBD1 (6 bases). Germline V gene data show CDR1 as LGHNT and CDR2 as FRNRAP. The CDR3 has 14 amino acids. Trimming took off 5 bases at V and 0 bases at J, with 11 bases between the two ends. DNA for the CDR3: TGTGCTAGTGGTCCAACGACAGGCTCCTACGAGCAGTACTTC. Amino acid sequence: CASGPTTGSYEQYF.

This clone has just a few counts. The rearrangement uses TRBV4-1 and TRBJ2-7; weak D call: TRBD2 (5 bases). Looked up from germline, CDR1 is MGHRA and CDR2 is YSYEKL. Trimming removed 0 bases at V and 3 bases at J, with 9 bases between. CDR3 length equals 14 residues. The CDR3 spells CASSQDTSGYEQYF. CDR3 nucleotides: TGCGCCAGCAGCCAAGATACGAGCGGCTACGAGCAGTACTTC.

The V gene is TRBV7-8, the J gene TRBJ2-1; D call uncertain. The CDR3 has 15 residues. Germline V gene sequence: CDR1 SGHVS, CDR2 FQNEAQ. Trimming shortened V by 1 base and J by 0 bases, and 7 bases separated the two germline ends. CDR3 DNA: TGTGCCAGCAGCTTAGATGTGGCCTCCTACAATGAGCAGTTCTTC. It is translated as CASSLDVASYNEQFF.

The chain combines TRBV19 with TRBJ2-7, with a tentative D call TRBD2 (7 bases). This CDR3 spans 13 amino acids. V was cut by 11 bases and J by 0 bases, with 14 bases left in between. Germline V lookup: CDR1 LNHDA, CDR2 SQIVND (reference sequence). CDR3 in DNA: TGTGCCGGACGGGGGGCCAACTCCTACGAGCAGTACTTC. This codes for CAGRGANSYEQYF.

The rearrangement uses TRBV10-1 and TRBJ2-1; TRBD2 matches 10 bases. The CDR3 runs 12 residues. CDR1 and CDR2 (germline): WNHNN, SYGVQD (reference sequence). The trim removed 9 bases at V and 5 bases at J, leaving 1 base unmatched. CDR3 sequence: CARTSGHNEQFF. DNA for the CDR3: TGCGCCAGGACTAGCGGGCACAATGAGCAGTTCTTC.

The V gene is TRBV30, the J gene TRBJ2-2; no reliable D call. This CDR3 comprises 13 residues. The V gene lost 3 bases and the J gene lost 4 bases, with 9 bases spanning the gap. Germline assignment: CDR1 GTSNPN and CDR2 SVGIG (reference sequence). This CDR3 is CAWSLVATGELFF. CDR3 coding DNA: TGTGCCTGGAGCCTAGTTGCCACCGGGGAGCTGTTTTTT. The complete variable domain, with remaining parts taken from reference TRBV30 and TRBJ2-2, reads SQTIHQWPATLVQPVGSPLSLECTVEGTSNPNLYWYRQAAGRGLQLLFYSVGIGQISSEVPQNLSASRPQDRQFILSSKKLLLSDSGFYLCAWSLVATGELFFGEGSRLTVL.

The CDR3 bases are TGTGCCAGCAGCGGCTTAGGTGTCGGCGGGAGGGTTCAGGAGACCCAGTACTTC. Encoded protein: CASSGLGVGGRVQETQYF. The chain combines TRBV5-4 with TRBJ2-5, with 9 bases matching TRBD2. Germline V gene data show CDR1 as SGHNT and CDR2 as YYREEE (reference sequence). Trimming took 4 bases from V and 5 from J; bases not matched to a gene: 18. CDR3 size: 18 residues.

V is TRBV12-3 or TRBV12-4 and J is TRBJ2-5; D is unresolved. Trimming stripped 5 bases from V and 5 bases from J, with 12 bases between. CDR3 length: 13 residues. CDR3 sequence: CASSPTSLETQYF. The CDR3 DNA reads TGTGCCAGCAGTCCTACGTCCCTGGAGACCCAGTACTTC.

This clone has just one count. The chain carries TRBV7-2 and TRBJ2-1, with a tentative D call TRBD1 (6 bases). Germline loops: CDR1 SGHTA, CDR2 FQGNSA. The CDR3 has 14 residues. Trimming shortened V by 4 bases and J by 5 bases, and 12 bases separated the two germline ends. CDR3 in amino acids: CASSSPRGNNEQFF. DNA of the CDR3: TGTGCCAGCAGCTCGCCTAGGGGGAACAATGAGCAGTTCTTC.

The rearrangement uses TRBV28 and TRBJ2-7; 11 bases are a match to TRBD2. CDR1 and CDR2 from the germline V gene are MDHEN and SYDVKM. The trim removed 6 bases at V and 7 bases at J, leaving 20 bases unmatched. This CDR3 region has 18 residues. CDR3 residues: CASRTSPLSGRESGEQYF. The CDR3 nucleotides read TGTGCCAGCAGGACATCCCCGCTTAGCGGGAGGGAGTCGGGTGAGCAGTACTTC.

The rearrangement uses TRBV3-1 (or the pseudogene TRBV3-2) and TRBJ2-7; possibly TRBD1 for D (6 bases). V was clipped by 2 bases and J by 2 bases, with 16 bases between them. From germline, CDR1 is LGHDT and CDR2 YNNKEL (reference sequence). The CDR3 extends over 16 amino acids. The chain's CDR3 is CASSQLSTGSPYEQYF. CDR3 nucleotides: TGTGCCAGCAGCCAATTGTCGACAGGAAGTCCCTACGAGCAGTACTTC.

This rearrangement joins TRBV19 to TRBJ2-1; TRBD2 agrees at 12 bases. The ends lost 1 base at V and 2 bases at J; junction bases unmatched: 6. The CDR3 spans 18 residues. The V gene's germline CDR1 is LNHDA and CDR2 SQIVND (reference sequence). CDR3 residues: CASSIAIPSGGAYNEQFF. Here the CDR3 DNA reads TGTGCCAGTAGTATAGCTATCCCTAGCGGGGGGGCCTACAATGAGCAGTTCTTC.

This chain connects TRBV28 to TRBJ1-2, with D tentatively TRBD1 (5 bases). The CDR3 contains 13 residues. Germline CDR1 is MDHEN and CDR2 is SYDVKM. The ends were cut back, 8 bases at V and 5 bases at J, with 15 bases in the middle. The CDR3 sequence: CASRGDQGYGYTF. CDR3 sequence (DNA): TGTGCCAGCCGAGGCGACCAGGGTTATGGCTACACCTTC.